This is a list of T cell receptor beta chains from one sample in a study of CD8 T cells in ankylosing spondylitis. From the 5' RACE reads, TCRdb called clonotypes with MiXCR, one entry per CDR3 protein. The sample shows approximately 150,000 distinct CDR3 sequences, under 35% of them seen only once. The sample comprised synovial fluid, either unsorted or a sorted T cell fraction (not recorded which). These receptors came from a male donor with ankylosing spondylitis. Both conserved end residues are part of each CDR3. A D gene is named only where the DNA matches it firmly. The size field is filled for only some rows; it gives once, few, many or a size class.

.	TRBJ1-1	TRBV25-1	many	CASTPGGGTTEAFF	TGTGCCAGCACCCCGGGGGGGGGGACCACTGAAGCTTTCTTT
TRBD1	TRBJ1-5	TRBV7-8	many	CASSLGQGQGRNQPQHF	TGTGCCAGCAGCTTGGGGCAGGGACAGGGGAGGAATCAGCCCCAGCATTTT
.	TRBJ2-1	TRBV2	.	CASSEAPGAHNEQFF	TGTGCCAGCAGTGAAGCCCCAGGGGCGCACAATGAGCAGTTCTTC
TRBD1	TRBJ2-2	TRBV6-2/TRBV6-3	few	CASKPTGPGELFF	TGTGCCAGCAAGCCGACAGGGCCCGGGGAGCTGTTTTTT
TRBD2	TRBJ2-3	TRBV7-9	few	CASSLALAGITDTQYF	TGTGCCAGCAGCTTAGCGCTAGCGGGGATCACAGATACGCAGTATTTT
TRBD1	TRBJ1-2	TRBV29-1	.	CSVYSGTGDVYGYTF	TGCAGCGTTTACTCCGGGACAGGGGATGTCTATGGCTACACCTTC
TRBD1	TRBJ1-1	TRBV3-1	.	CASSQSGQGIEAFF	TGTGCCAGCAGCCAATCGGGACAGGGCATTGAAGCTTTCTTT
TRBD2	TRBJ2-2	TRBV10-2	many	CASSGSGRTGELFF	TGCGCCAGCAGTGGTAGCGGGAGGACCGGGGAGCTGTTTTTT
.	TRBJ1-2	TRBV28	.	CASSSIYGYTF	TGTGCCAGCAGTTCCATATATGGCTACACCTTC
.	TRBJ2-7	TRBV28	few	CAGSKQEAPYEQYF	TGTGCCGGTTCCAAACAGGAAGCTCCCTACGAGCAGTACTTC
TRBD1	TRBJ1-5	TRBV19	few	CASRGGSRDSPLGSNQPQHF	TGTGCCAGTCGCGGGGGGTCCCGGGACAGCCCCCTCGGTAGCAATCAGCCCCAGCATTTT
TRBD2	TRBJ2-1	TRBV20-1	many	CSARVTSARSYNEQFF	TGCAGTGCTAGAGTAACTAGCGCCCGCTCCTACAATGAGCAGTTCTTC
.	TRBJ1-3	TRBV28	many	CASSLWGVAGNTIYF	TGTGCCAGCAGTTTGTGGGGGGTGGCTGGAAACACCATATATTTT
.	TRBJ1-3	TRBV12-3/TRBV12-4	.	CASSLLRAASGNTIYF	TGTGCCAGCAGTCTTTTACGGGCGGCTTCTGGAAACACCATATATTTT
.	TRBJ2-1	TRBV20-1	.	CSASPPKRSSYEQFF	TGCAGTGCTAGCCCTCCCAAGCGGAGCAGCTATGAGCAGTTCTTC
.	TRBJ2-2	TRBV2	few	CASSVIAGNTGELFF	TGTGCCAGCAGTGTGATAGCCGGGAACACCGGGGAGCTGTTTTTT
.	TRBJ1-5	TRBV2	many	CASSRLNTGNQPQHF	TGTGCCAGCAGTCGTCTTAACACCGGCAATCAGCCCCAGCATTTT
TRBD1	TRBJ1-1	TRBV7-2	.	CASSLGWGQGANTEAFF	TGTGCCAGCAGCTTAGGATGGGGACAGGGGGCAAACACTGAAGCTTTCTTT
TRBD2	TRBJ2-5	TRBV28	few	CASSLSGLAGGLETQYF	TGTGCCAGCAGTTTATCCGGCCTAGCGGGAGGTCTAGAGACCCAGTACTTC
.	TRBJ2-5	TRBV4-3	few	CASSQYGSEETQYF	TGCGCCAGCAGCCAATATGGGAGTGAAGAGACCCAGTACTTC
.	TRBJ2-4	TRBV29-1	many	CSVELKGHLAKNIQYF	TGCAGCGTTGAGTTGAAGGGACACCTAGCCAAAAACATTCAGTACTTC
.	TRBJ2-5	TRBV5-1	.	CASSLLQGVGANQETQYF	TGCGCCAGCAGCTTACTACAGGGCGTAGGGGCAAACCAAGAGACCCAGTACTTC
TRBD1	TRBJ2-2	TRBV28	once	CASSPSGQANTGELFF	TGTGCCAGCAGTCCCTCCGGACAGGCTAACACCGGGGAGCTGTTTTTT
.	TRBJ1-5	TRBV20-1	.	CSAHQGTQPQHF	TGCAGTGCTCACCAGGGGACTCAGCCCCAGCATTTT
.	TRBJ1-4	TRBV6-1	.	CASRDPYEKLFF	TGTGCCAGCAGGGATCCGTATGAAAAACTGTTTTTT
TRBD1	TRBJ1-4	TRBV9	.	CASSDRWGTGDEKLFF	TGTGCCAGCAGCGACCGGTGGGGGACAGGGGATGAAAAACTGTTTTTT
.	TRBJ2-2	TRBV11-2	.	CASSYINTGELFF	TGTGCCAGCAGCTACATAAACACCGGGGAGCTGTTTTTT
.	TRBJ2-6	TRBV28	.	CASSLFGANVLTF	TGTGCCAGCAGTTTATTTGGGGCCAACGTCCTGACTTTC
TRBD2	TRBJ2-1	TRBV20-1	few	CSASDAGETYNEQFF	TGCAGTGCTAGTGATGCGGGGGAAACCTACAATGAGCAGTTCTTC
TRBD2	TRBJ2-3	TRBV12-3/TRBV12-4	.	CASSPSGRASTDTQYF	TGTGCCAGCAGCCCTAGCGGGAGGGCGAGCACAGATACGCAGTATTTT